A selection of T cell receptor beta chains follows, all from one sample in a study of T-cell reconstitution after alpha-beta-depleted transplantation in children. TCRdb used MiXCR to reprocess the PCR reads, holding one entry per CDR3 protein. The sample holds fewer than 550,000 distinct CDR3 sequences, roughly 10% seen once. This specimen consisted of PBMCs, mostly from graft donor cells, obtained 180 days after TCRalphabeta/CD19-depleted stem cell transplant. These receptors originate from a female patient aged 2-9 years who had a stem cell transplant for aplastic anemia, so the T cells may come from the graft donor. Both conserved end residues are part of each CDR3. Each record gives: V gene, clone size, D gene, J gene, CDR3 DNA, CDR3 protein. A D gene is named only where the DNA matches it firmly. The size field is filled for only some rows; it gives once, few, many or a size class.

TRBV11-1	few	.	TRBJ2-1	TGTGCCAGCAGCTCGACCTACCTTAGCGGCGGCTCCTACAATGAGCAGTTCTTC	CASSSTYLSGGSYNEQFF
TRBV7-9	once	TRBD1	TRBJ1-2	TGTGCCAGCAGCTTACCGTCCGGGACAGGGGGACGGGGCTACACCTTC	CASSLPSGTGGRGYTF
TRBV12-3/TRBV12-4	few	.	TRBJ2-1	TGTGCCAGCCTAGCTTTCAATGAGCAGTTCTTC	CASLAFNEQFF
TRBV10-3	few	.	TRBJ2-7	TGTGCCATCAGTGAGGGGTGGAGCCAAGCCGTCTCCTACGAGCAGTACTTC	CAISEGWSQAVSYEQYF
TRBV5-1	few	TRBD2	TRBJ2-5	TGCGCCAGCAGCTTGGCCCCAGCGGGGGACCAAGAGACCCAGTACTTC	CASSLAPAGDQETQYF
TRBV11-1	.	TRBD2	TRBJ2-1	TGTGCCAGCAGCTTCCCGGGACTAGCGGGAGGTTACAATGAGCAGTTCTTC	CASSFPGLAGGYNEQFF
TRBV12-3/TRBV12-4	many	.	TRBJ1-1	TGTGCCAGCAGTTTCCCGGACAGACGCAACACTGAAGCTTTCTTT	CASSFPDRRNTEAFF
TRBV7-9	few	TRBD2	TRBJ2-1	TGTGCCAGCAGCCCGCTAGCGGGTCCGGGCAATGAGCAGTTCTTC	CASSPLAGPGNEQFF
TRBV27	.	.	TRBJ2-1	TGTGCCAGCAGTTCCCGCCCTATGCGGGCGGGGTTCAATGAGCAGTTCTTC	CASSSRPMRAGFNEQFF
TRBV28	many	.	TRBJ2-7	TGTGCCAGCAGACCCGGGGACCGGAGGGACGAGCAGTACTTC	CASRPGDRRDEQYF
TRBV12-3/TRBV12-4	.	.	TRBJ1-1	TGTGCCAGCAGTCGTTGGAGGAACACTGAAGCTTTCTTT	CASSRWRNTEAFF
TRBV3-1	many	.	TRBJ2-1	TGTGCCAGCAGCCGCCCTGGTCTACCAAATGAGCAGTTCTTC	CASSRPGLPNEQFF
TRBV5-1	few	.	TRBJ1-1	TGCGCCAGCAGCTTGGATGGGGTCGCCAACACTGAAGCTTTCTTT	CASSLDGVANTEAFF
TRBV7-2	.	TRBD2	TRBJ2-5	TGTGCCAGCAGCTTAAGACTAGCGGGAGGGCCTAGAAAGACCCAGTACTTC	CASSLRLAGGPRKTQYF
TRBV5-1	.	TRBD1	TRBJ1-4	TGCGCCAGCAGCACACAGGGGGGGAAAGGCTTCGAAAAACTGTTTTTT	CASSTQGGKGFEKLFF
TRBV4-3	few	TRBD1	TRBJ2-1	TGCGCCAGCAGCCAAGACCTGGACAGGGTACTCTACAATGAGCAGTTCTTC	CASSQDLDRVLYNEQFF
TRBV6-5	.	TRBD1	TRBJ1-6	TGTGCCACTCGGACAGGGGACGGGGCCCTCCACTTT	CATRTGDGALHF
TRBV7-9	.	.	TRBJ1-5	TGTGCCAGCAGCTTGGGGAGTAGGGCCCAGCATTTT	CASSLGSRAQHF
TRBV3-1	many	.	TRBJ2-1	TGTGCCAGCAGCCCCACTTACAATGAGCAGTTCTTC	CASSPTYNEQFF
TRBV10-3	.	.	TRBJ1-5	TGTGCCATCAGCTCCGACTCGCGTAGTTATCAGCCCCAGCATTTT	CAISSDSRSYQPQHF
TRBV7-2	few	TRBD1	TRBJ1-6	TGTGCCAGCAGCCAAAGGACAGGGACGCATAATTCACCCCTCCACTTT	CASSQRTGTHNSPLHF
TRBV24-1	few	.	TRBJ2-7	TGTGCCACCAGTGATTCCGGGACGGGGAGCTCCTACGAGCAGTACTTC	CATSDSGTGSSYEQYF
TRBV15	few	.	TRBJ1-5	TGTGCCACCAGCACCCGGGGGCATAGCAATCAGCCCCAGCATTTT	CATSTRGHSNQPQHF
TRBV29-1	many	TRBD2	TRBJ2-1	TGCAGCCGACTATGGGAGGGCCGGTACAATGAGCAGTTCTTC	CSRLWEGRYNEQFF
TRBV27	.	TRBD2	TRBJ2-1	TGTGCCAGCAGTCCCGTCCGATGGGCGGGAGGGCCGGGCTCCTACAATGAGCAGTTCTTC	CASSPVRWAGGPGSYNEQFF
TRBV5-1	.	.	TRBJ2-1	TGCGCCAGCAGCCTACTAGACCATGAGCAGTTCTTC	CASSLLDHEQFF
TRBV4-3	few	.	TRBJ2-1	TGCGCCAGCAGCCAAGCCCGAGACTTTTACAATGAGCAGTTCTTC	CASSQARDFYNEQFF
TRBV7-2	.	TRBD2	TRBJ2-1	TGTGCCAGCAGCACCGCTAGCGGGAGTAGCGATGAGCAGTTCTTC	CASSTASGSSDEQFF
TRBV11-2	few	.	TRBJ2-1	TGTGCCAGCAGCTTAAGGGGGGGAGACAGGGCAGGGCACAATGAGCAGTTCTTC	CASSLRGGDRAGHNEQFF